The TCR beta chain under discussion was sequenced for a study of cytomegalovirus exposure and HLA in healthy donors. CDR1 is SGHRS and CDR2 is YFSETQ in the germline V gene. V was pared by 1 base and J by 3 bases, with 13 bases between. CDR3 length equals 15 residues. The PCR was carried out with 60 Vbeta primers and 13 Jbeta primers. Study processing details: A follow-up analysis tallied tens of millions of unique TCR beta chains, some 9.9 million shared. Sequencing was performed with immunoSEQ multiplex PCR; in TCRdb, only in-frame clones are kept and a portion is missing. V and J calls and clone size are copied from that table; D and trimming were computed from the DNA. The data contain more than 90,000 clones, approximately 60% of them seen just once; the ten biggest clones take up roughly 2.2%.

The chain recombines TRBV5-1 with TRBJ2-5; perhaps TRBD1 as D (6 bases). Sequencing was carried out using PBMCs. The TCR was taken from a woman in her 30s in good health and CMV-seronegative. The CDR3 region is CASSLYGTQEETQYF. DNA for the CDR3: TGCGCCAGCAGCTTGTACGGGACACAAGAAGAGACCCAGTACTTC. The whole variable domain, filled in from reference TRBV5-1 and TRBJ2-5, reads KAGVTQTPRYLIKTRGQQVTLSCSPISGHRSVSWYQQTPGQGLQFLFEYFSETQRNKGNFPGRFSGRQFSNSRSEMNVSTLELGDSALYLCASSLYGTQEETQYFGPGTRLLVL.